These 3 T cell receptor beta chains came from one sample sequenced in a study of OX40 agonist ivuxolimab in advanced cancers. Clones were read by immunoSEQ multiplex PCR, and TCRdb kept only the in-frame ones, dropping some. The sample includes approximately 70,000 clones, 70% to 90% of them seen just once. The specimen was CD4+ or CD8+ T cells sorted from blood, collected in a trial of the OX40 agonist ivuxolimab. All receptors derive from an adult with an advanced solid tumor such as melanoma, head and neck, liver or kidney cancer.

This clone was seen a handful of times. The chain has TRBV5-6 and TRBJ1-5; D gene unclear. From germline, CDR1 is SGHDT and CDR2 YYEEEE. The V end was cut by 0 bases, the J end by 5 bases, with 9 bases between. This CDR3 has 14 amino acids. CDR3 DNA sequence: TGTGCCAGCAGCTTGGTGGCCAATGATCAGCCCCAGCATTTT. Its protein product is CASSLVANDQPQHF.

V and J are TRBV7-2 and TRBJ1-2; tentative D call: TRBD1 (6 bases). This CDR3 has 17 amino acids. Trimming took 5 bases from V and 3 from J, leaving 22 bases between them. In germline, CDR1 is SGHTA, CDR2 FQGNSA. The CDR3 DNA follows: TGTGCCAGCAGCCCTTTCGGCAGGGGTGGGGGACACTATGGCTACACCTTC. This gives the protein CASSPFGRGGGHYGYTF.

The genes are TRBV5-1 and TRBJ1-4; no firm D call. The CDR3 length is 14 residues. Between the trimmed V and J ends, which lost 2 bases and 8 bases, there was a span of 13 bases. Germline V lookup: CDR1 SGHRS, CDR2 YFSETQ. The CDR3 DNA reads TGCGCCAGCAGCTTAAGTCCCCTTGGGGAAAAACTGTTTTTT. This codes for CASSLSPLGEKLFF.